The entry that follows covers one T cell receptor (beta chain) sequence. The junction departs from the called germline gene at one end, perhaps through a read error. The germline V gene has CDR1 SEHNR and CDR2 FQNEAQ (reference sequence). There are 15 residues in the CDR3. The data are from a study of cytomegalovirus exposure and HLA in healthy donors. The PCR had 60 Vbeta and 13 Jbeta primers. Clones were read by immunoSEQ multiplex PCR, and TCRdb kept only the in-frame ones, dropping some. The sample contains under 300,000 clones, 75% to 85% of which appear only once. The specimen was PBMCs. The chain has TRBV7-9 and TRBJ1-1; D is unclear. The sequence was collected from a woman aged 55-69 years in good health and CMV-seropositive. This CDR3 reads CSSSLNGWRNTEAFF. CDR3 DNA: TGTTCCAGCAGCTTAAATGGGTGGAGGAACACTGAAGCTTTCTTT.